These 8 T cell receptor beta chains came from one sample sequenced in a study of circulating CD8 cells and anti-PD-1 response in melanoma. TCR libraries were prepared from about 15 ng of total RNA with the QIAseq Immune Repertoire TCR panel. MiXCR was run by TCRdb on the reads, yielding one entry per CDR3 protein. The table includes 450 to 550 distinct CDR3 sequences, 7% detected once. Live CD3+CD8+TCRalphabeta+ cells were sorted into four subsets by PD-1 and/or TIGIT. The starting material was CD8+ T cells from PBMCs, obtained at baseline or after one month of anti-PD-1 therapy (not recorded which). Source of these receptors: a human donor with melanoma.

This clonotype is categorized as medium-sized. The gene calls are TRBV28 and TRBJ2-3; 9 bases match TRBD2. The germline CDR1 and CDR2 sequences are MDHEN and SYDVKM. V was pared by 4 bases and J by 3 bases, with 11 bases of the junction left unmatched. This CDR3 has 17 residues. The CDR3 loop is CASSSAGTSWTTDTQYF. The CDR3 region has the DNA TGTGCCAGCAGTTCCGCCGGGACTAGCTGGACAACAGATACGCAGTATTTT.

This clonotype was observed a handful of times. The V gene is TRBV15, the J gene TRBJ2-3; no reliable D call. V dropped 3 bases and J dropped 4 bases, with 8 bases sitting between them. Germline V gives CDR1 LNHNV, CDR2 YYDKDF (reference sequence). This CDR3 has 13 residues. CDR3 DNA sequence: TGTGCCACCAGCAGGGATAAGGCAGATACGCAGTATTTT. It is translated as CATSRDKADTQYF.

This chain uses TRBV20-1 with TRBJ2-2; D is ambiguous. In germline, CDR1 is DFQATT, CDR2 SNEGSKA (reference sequence). The V gene lost 1 base and the J gene lost 4 bases, with 16 bases spanning the gap. The CDR3 runs 16 residues. CDR3 loop: CSARGDLYASTGELFF. DNA of the CDR3: TGCAGTGCTAGAGGTGACCTATACGCGAGCACCGGGGAGCTGTTTTTT.

In its sample, this clonotype ranks as large. J is TRBJ1-1 and V is TRBV7-2; D unresolved. With 2 bases removed from V and 1 base from J, the gap between germline ends came to 8 bases. Germline V lookup: CDR1 SGHTA, CDR2 FQGNSA. This CDR3 region has 14 residues. CDR3 sequence: CASSLISPNTEAFF. DNA of the CDR3: TGTGCCAGCAGCTTAATCTCCCCGAACACTGAAGCTTTCTTT.

About this clonotype itself: A much larger clone lies a single base off, so this may be a read error. The chain combines TRBV20-1 with TRBJ1-3; no clear D. The CDR3 totals 13 residues. The germline V gene has CDR1 DFQATT and CDR2 SNEGSKA (reference sequence). CDR3 DNA: TGCAGTGACCAGCAGACATCTGGAAGCACCATATATTTT. It translates to CSDQQTSGSTIYF.

The CDR3 bases are TGTGCCAGCAGTGTACGACAGGGCGGGCTAGCCAAAAACATTCAGTACTTC. It encodes CASSVRQGGLAKNIQYF. The rearrangement joins TRBV27 to TRBJ2-4, with 7 bases fitting TRBD1. The V segment lost 5 bases and the J segment 0 bases; nucleotides outside the gene matches: 10. CDR1 MNHEY and CDR2 SMNVEV come from the germline V gene (reference sequence). The CDR3 is 17 residues long.

This clonotype is classed as large. The rearrangement links TRBV6-6 to TRBJ2-6; D remains unclear. This CDR3 comprises 14 residues. Trimming took 5 bases from V and 1 from J, leaving 6 bases between them. Germline V CDR1 and CDR2: MNHNY, SVGAGI (reference sequence). The CDR3 nucleotides are TGTGCCAGCAGTCAAGATTCTGGGGCCAACGTCCTGACTTTC. This codes for CASSQDSGANVLTF.

By sample share, this clonotype is large. The chain has TRBV14 and TRBJ2-1; D tentatively reads TRBD1 or TRBD2 (7 bases each). Germline V CDR1 and CDR2: SGHDN, FVKESK. V lost 1 base, J lost 11 bases, and 15 bases lay in between. CDR3 length: 14 residues. The DNA of the CDR3 is TGTGCCAGCAGCCAAGTCCAGGGGGGGCTGCAGCAGTTCTTC. Protein sequence: CASSQVQGGLQQFF.